Presented here are 21 T cell receptor beta chains from one specimen sequenced in a study of blood T cells in healthy people across ages. The authors ran a second PCR of 7 to 11 cycles using a sample-barcoded 5' primer and a J-beta primer mix. Each CDR3 protein gets one entry after TCRdb re-called the 5' RACE reads with MiXCR. In the table there are roughly 2 million distinct CDR3 sequences, less than 50% of which are singletons. The sequenced material came from blood. These receptors were obtained from a woman aged 35 to 49 in good health.

The chain has TRBV25-1 and TRBJ1-1; possibly TRBD1 for D (6 bases). CDR1 and CDR2 (germline): MGHDK, SYGVNS. The CDR3 is 15 residues long. The V gene lost 1 base and the J gene lost 0 bases, with 9 bases spanning the gap. DNA of the CDR3: TGTGCCAGCAGTGAATGGGGGGGCCTGAACACTGAAGCTTTCTTT. This gives the protein CASSEWGGLNTEAFF.

The chain uses TRBV7-2 and TRBJ2-5; perhaps TRBD2 as D (6 bases). Trimming shortened V by 2 bases and J by 3 bases, and 13 bases separated the two germline ends. Germline V CDR1 and CDR2: SGHTA, FQGNSA. The CDR3 is made up of 15 amino acids. The CDR3 region has the DNA TGTGCCAGCAGCTTAAATCTAGCGAACAAAGAGACCCAGTACTTC. This sequence encodes CASSLNLANKETQYF.

The V call is TRBV7-2, the J call TRBJ2-1; 9 bases fit TRBD2. V lost 5 bases, J lost 8 bases, and 10 bases stayed unmatched. Germline loops: CDR1 SGHTA, CDR2 FQGNSA. CDR3 length: 15 residues. CDR3 loop: CASSHSGGQIHEQFF. The DNA for the CDR3 is TGTGCCAGCAGCCATAGCGGGGGCCAAATCCATGAGCAGTTCTTC.

This clonotype showed up many times. The rearrangement links TRBV7-6 to TRBJ2-7; no clear D. The CDR3 has 13 amino acids. Germline V gene sequence: CDR1 SGHVS, CDR2 FNYEAQ. The ends were cut back, 4 bases at V and 7 bases at J, with 14 bases in the middle. CDR3 region: CASSSESGFEQYF. CDR3 DNA sequence: TGTGCCAGCAGCTCGGAGTCAGGTTTTGAGCAGTACTTC. Supplemented by reference TRBV7-6 and TRBJ2-7, the full variable domain reads GAGVSQSPRYKVTKRGQDVALRCDPISGHVSLYWYRQALGQGPEFLTYFNYEAQQDKSGLPNDRFSAERPEGSISTLTIQRTEQRDSAMYRCASSSESGFEQYFGPGTRLTVT.

This chain links TRBV10-3 with TRBJ2-7; 9 positions agree with TRBD1. The CDR3 extends over 15 amino acids. V trimming: 5 bases; J trimming: 3 bases; junction bases outside the gene matches: 8. Germline loops: CDR1 ENHRY, CDR2 SYGVKD. The CDR3 DNA reads TGTGCCATCAGTCAACGACAGGGGGATAGCTACGAGCAGTACTTC. This translates into CAISQRQGDSYEQYF.

This chain links TRBV7-9 with TRBJ2-3; TRBD2 matches at 9 bases. Germline V gene data show CDR1 as SEHNR and CDR2 as FQNEAQ (reference sequence). The CDR3 runs to 14 residues. V gave up 6 bases and J gave up 4 bases; unmatched junction bases: 5. The CDR3 here is CASSTRTSADTQYF. CDR3 nucleotide sequence: TGTGCCAGCAGTACCCGGACTAGCGCAGATACGCAGTATTTT.

The chain couples TRBV20-1 to TRBJ2-7; TRBD2 is a possible D gene (8 bases). Germline assignment: CDR1 DFQATT and CDR2 SNEGSKA (reference sequence). This CDR3 has 15 residues. Between the trimmed V and J ends, which lost 0 bases and 6 bases, there was a span of 18 bases. CDR3 in amino acids: CSARDSGGAGGEQYF. CDR3 bases: TGCAGTGCTAGAGATTCGGGGGGGGCAGGGGGCGAGCAGTACTTC.

This clonotype came up a few times. The chain combines TRBV24-1 with TRBJ1-2; possible D gene TRBD1, 6 bases. Trimming left V 7 bases short and J 6 bases short, with 11 bases between. This CDR3 spans 12 amino acids. Germline CDR1 reads KGHDR; CDR2 reads SFDVKD. The CDR3 DNA sequence: TGTGCCACCAGCTCATACAGGGATGGCTACACCTTC. Its translation is CATSSYRDGYTF.

This chain links TRBV28 with TRBJ2-7; D uncertain. Looked up from germline, CDR1 is MDHEN and CDR2 is SYDVKM. Trimming left V 5 bases short and J 4 bases short, with 12 bases between. The CDR3 totals 13 residues. The CDR3 coding sequence is TGTGCCAGCAGTCTCCCTCCTGAATACGAGCAGTACTTC. Its translation: CASSLPPEYEQYF.

The chain recombines TRBV14 with TRBJ1-1; 7 nucleotides align to TRBD1. The junction had 1 base not matched to a gene; V was cut back by 0 bases and J by 3 bases. CDR1 is SGHDN and CDR2 is FVKESK in the germline V gene. The CDR3 covers 14 residues. The CDR3 loop is CASSQEQGYTEAFF. For the CDR3, the DNA is TGTGCCAGCAGCCAAGAACAGGGGTACACTGAAGCTTTCTTT.

This clonotype was detected a few times. The J gene is TRBJ2-7, the V gene TRBV7-9, with 8 bases matching TRBD2. Looked up from germline, CDR1 is SEHNR and CDR2 is FQNEAQ (reference sequence). The CDR3 is 16 residues long. V gave up 5 bases and J gave up 4 bases; unmatched junction bases: 13. The CDR3 loop is CASSPGRGGGTYEQYF. In DNA form, the CDR3 reads TGTGCCAGCAGCCCGGGTAGAGGCGGGGGGACTTACGAGCAGTACTTC.

The sample holds a few counts of this clonotype. This chain links TRBV4-3 with TRBJ2-7; D possibly corresponds to TRBD1 (5 bases). The V gene lost 2 bases and the J gene lost 10 bases, with 15 bases spanning the gap. The CDR3 consists of 13 residues. Germline V CDR1 and CDR2: LGHNA, YSLEER. CDR3 coding DNA: TGCGCCAGCAGCCAACACGAATTGACAGCACAGTACTTC. Amino acid sequence: CASSQHELTAQYF.

There are a few counts of this clonotype. V gene TRBV7-9 combines with J gene TRBJ2-5, with D hard to call. This CDR3 has 13 amino acids. In germline, CDR1 is SEHNR, CDR2 FQNEAQ (reference sequence). Trimming pared 5 bases from V and 5 bases from J, leaving 12 bases between. CDR3 DNA: TGTGCCAGCAGCCCGCCAATCACTGAGACCCAGTACTTC. Amino acids: CASSPPITETQYF. Together with reference TRBV7-9 and TRBJ2-5, the CDR3 gives the full variable domain: DTGVSQNPRHKITKRGQNVTFRCDPISEHNRLYWYRQTLGQGPEFLTYFQNEAQLEKSRLLSDRFSAERPKGSFSTLEIQRTEQGDSAMYLCASSPPITETQYFGPGTRLLVL.

V and J are TRBV15 and TRBJ2-5, with TRBD2 as a possible D gene (5 bases). This CDR3 is built from 14 residues. The V end was cut by 1 base, the J end by 4 bases, with 10 bases between. The germline V gene encodes CDR1 LNHNV and CDR2 YYDKDF (reference sequence). This CDR3 reads CATSRGGIVETQYF. The CDR3 DNA reads TGTGCCACCAGCAGAGGAGGGATTGTAGAGACCCAGTACTTC.

Comment on this clonotype: Relative to the germline gene, one junction end is altered; a read error may explain this. The J gene is TRBJ2-1, the V gene TRBV28; 7 nucleotides agree with TRBD2. Per germline, CDR1 MDHEN and CDR2 SYDVKM. CDR3 length equals 14 residues. CDR3 nucleotides: TGTGCCAGCAGTGTATGGGGAGGGGTTAGTGAGCAGTTCTTC. It specifies CASSVWGGVSEQFF.

V usage is TRBV20-1 and J usage is TRBJ2-3; 16 bases are shared with TRBD2. V was pared by 4 bases and J by 4 bases, with 2 bases of the junction left unmatched. Germline CDR1 reads DFQATT; CDR2 reads SNEGSKA (reference sequence). The CDR3 sequence is 15 residues long. CDR3 nucleotides: TGCAGTGCTATTGGGACTAGCGGGGGGGCAGATACGCAGTATTTT. Its translation is CSAIGTSGGADTQYF.

The genes are TRBV6-2 or TRBV6-3 and TRBJ2-5; 7 nucleotides line up with TRBD1. The DNA end favors TRBJ2-4, so the J call may be wrong. This CDR3 has 16 residues. Germline V gives CDR1 MNHEY, CDR2 SVGEGT. CDR3 region: CASSSNRGSAKNIQYF. The CDR3 DNA reads as TGTGCCAGCAGTTCGAACAGGGGATCGGCCAAAAACATTCAGTACTTC.

This clonotype turned up a few times. As DNA, the CDR3 is TGTGGATTGGGACTAGCGACGTGGGAGACCCAGTACTTC. Translation: CGLGLATWETQYF. The genes are TRBV6-1 and TRBJ2-7; 10 nucleotides line up with TRBD2. TRBJ2-5 matches the DNA end more closely, so the J call is doubtful. From germline, CDR1 is MNHNS and CDR2 SASEGT. The CDR3 runs to 13 residues.

This clonotype came up once. The CDR3 DNA is TGTGCCAGCAGCGCGTTTTTGGGCAGGGAGACTGAAGCTTTCTTT. Protein sequence: CASSAFLGRETEAFF. This sequence joins TRBV5-5 and TRBJ1-1; possibly TRBD1 for D (5 bases). V lost 4 bases to trimming and J lost 5 bases, with 18 bases between them. CDR1 and CDR2 from the germline V gene are SGHKS and YYEKEE (reference sequence). This CDR3 is built from 15 residues.

This clonotype was observed many times. This chain uses TRBV6-1 with TRBJ2-3, with D perhaps matching TRBD2 (6 bases). CDR3 length equals 15 residues. V lost 0 bases to trimming and J lost 5 bases, with 12 bases between them. The germline V gene has CDR1 MNHNS and CDR2 SASEGT. This CDR3 reads CASSEAEGSGDTQYF. In DNA, the CDR3 is TGTGCCAGCAGTGAAGCTGAGGGTAGCGGAGATACGCAGTATTTT.

This chain uses TRBV6-5 with TRBJ1-2; TRBD1 matches at 8 bases. This CDR3 has 17 amino acids. The trim removed 0 bases at V and 3 bases at J, leaving 9 bases unmatched. Germline CDR1 is MNHEY and CDR2 is SVGAGI. The CDR3 loop is CASSYSLLDRADYGYTF. CDR3 nucleotide sequence: TGTGCCAGCAGTTACTCGCTCCTGGACAGGGCCGACTATGGCTACACCTTC.